These 2 T cell receptor beta chains originate from one sample sequenced in a study of control samples from healthy donors and cancer patients. This table comes from immunoSEQ multiplex PCR, and its TCRdb copy is limited to in-frame clones, with some not included. Here the sample spans tens of thousands of clones, around 80% being singletons. Sequencing input: PBMCs. The receptors originated from a man in his 60s with head and neck cancer.

A few counts support this clone. The rearrangement joins TRBV3-1 (or the pseudogene TRBV3-2) to TRBJ1-1; 8 bases line up with TRBD1. V shed 2 bases, J shed 4 bases, and the junction held 9 bases outside the gene matches. Germline CDR1 and CDR2: LGHDT and YNNKEL (reference sequence). The CDR3 extends over 16 amino acids. The CDR3 coding sequence is TGTGCCAGCAGCCAACCCCAGGGGGCAACGGGCACTGAAGCTTTCTTT. It encodes CASSQPQGATGTEAFF.

CDR3 nucleotides: TGTGCCAGCAGCGGGTTACTAGTTCCCTTTGATACGCAGTATTTT. Protein: CASSGLLVPFDTQYF. The chain is built from TRBV9 and TRBJ2-3; D possibly corresponds to TRBD2 (5 bases). The CDR3 consists of 15 residues. The V gene lost 3 bases and the J gene lost 6 bases, with 17 bases spanning the gap. Germline CDR1 and CDR2: SGDLS and YYNGEE.